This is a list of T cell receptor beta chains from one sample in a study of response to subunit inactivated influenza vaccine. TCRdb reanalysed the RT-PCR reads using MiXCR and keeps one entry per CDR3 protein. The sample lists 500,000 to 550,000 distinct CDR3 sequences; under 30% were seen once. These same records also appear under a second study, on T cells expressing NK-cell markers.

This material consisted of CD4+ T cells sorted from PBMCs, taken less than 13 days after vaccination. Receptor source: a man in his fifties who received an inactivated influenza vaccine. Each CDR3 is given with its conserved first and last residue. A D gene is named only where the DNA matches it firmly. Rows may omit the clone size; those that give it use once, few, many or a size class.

cdr3_aa: CASSNRLAGAYNEQFF
cdr3_nt: TGTGCCAGCAGTAACCGACTAGCGGGCGCCTACAATGAGCAGTTCTTC
v_call: TRBV6-2/TRBV6-3
j_call: TRBJ2-1
d_call: TRBD2
clone_size: -

cdr3_aa: CATSDTGLAGSDTQYF
cdr3_nt: TGTGCCACCAGTGACACGGGACTAGCGGGGTCAGATACGCAGTATTTT
v_call: TRBV24-1
j_call: TRBJ2-3
d_call: TRBD2
clone_size: -

cdr3_aa: CASSAKPAGGTNTGELFF
cdr3_nt: TGCGCCAGCAGCGCGAAACCAGCGGGAGGGACGAACACCGGGGAGCTGTTTTTT
v_call: TRBV5-1
j_call: TRBJ2-2
d_call: TRBD2
clone_size: few

cdr3_aa: CASSQDRGFLFF
cdr3_nt: TGCGCCAGCAGCCAAGATAGGGGGTTTCTGTTTTTT
v_call: TRBV4-3
j_call: TRBJ1-4
d_call: -
clone_size: few

cdr3_aa: CSAPGPGTGELFF
cdr3_nt: TGCAGTGCCCCGGGGCCGGGCACCGGGGAGCTGTTTTTT
v_call: TRBV20-1
j_call: TRBJ2-2
d_call: -
clone_size: -

cdr3_aa: CSAIQAGALYGYTF
cdr3_nt: TGCAGTGCTATTCAGGCAGGGGCCCTCTATGGCTACACCTTC
v_call: TRBV20-1
j_call: TRBJ1-2
d_call: -
clone_size: -

cdr3_aa: CASSLSRLPNEKLFF
cdr3_nt: TGTGCCAGCAGCTTAAGCAGATTACCTAATGAAAAACTGTTTTTT
v_call: TRBV7-2
j_call: TRBJ1-4
d_call: -
clone_size: -

cdr3_aa: CASSFSGGPSYNEQFF
cdr3_nt: TGTGCCAGCAGCTTTAGCGGGGGCCCTTCCTACAATGAGCAGTTCTTC
v_call: TRBV11-3
j_call: TRBJ2-1
d_call: TRBD2
clone_size: many

cdr3_aa: CASSLVRVDGELFF
cdr3_nt: TGCGCCAGCAGCTTGGTCAGGGTAGACGGGGAGCTGTTTTTT
v_call: TRBV5-1
j_call: TRBJ2-2
d_call: -
clone_size: few

cdr3_aa: CSARAPSGGLLSYEQYF
cdr3_nt: TGCAGTGCTAGAGCGCCTAGCGGCGGACTACTCTCCTACGAGCAGTACTTC
v_call: TRBV20-1
j_call: TRBJ2-7
d_call: TRBD2
clone_size: few

cdr3_aa: CASSLAGHTVMSGELFF
cdr3_nt: TGTGCCAGCAGCTTAGCTGGTCATACAGTCATGTCCGGGGAGCTGTTTTTT
v_call: TRBV7-8
j_call: TRBJ2-2
d_call: -
clone_size: few

cdr3_aa: CASSQERLVGNEQFF
cdr3_nt: TGCGCCAGCAGCCAAGAAAGGTTAGTGGGGAATGAGCAGTTCTTC
v_call: TRBV4-3
j_call: TRBJ2-1
d_call: -
clone_size: few

cdr3_aa: CASSRHDSYEQYF
cdr3_nt: TGTGCCAGCAGCAGACACGACTCCTACGAGCAGTACTTC
v_call: TRBV12-3/TRBV12-4
j_call: TRBJ2-7
d_call: -
clone_size: -

cdr3_aa: CASSPKIRVGNEQFF
cdr3_nt: TGTGCCAGCAGCCCGAAGATCAGGGTGGGCAATGAGCAGTTCTTC
v_call: TRBV7-9
j_call: TRBJ2-1
d_call: -
clone_size: -

cdr3_aa: CASSLSNTGSQQFF
cdr3_nt: TGTGCCAGCAGCCTCAGTAATACAGGATCCCAGCAGTTCTTC
v_call: TRBV7-2
j_call: TRBJ2-1
d_call: -
clone_size: many

cdr3_aa: CASSRPGTVYNEQFF
cdr3_nt: TGTGCCAGCAGCCGTCCCGGGACCGTCTACAATGAGCAGTTCTTC
v_call: TRBV11-2
j_call: TRBJ2-1
d_call: -
clone_size: -

cdr3_aa: CASSLHSGQETQYF
cdr3_nt: TGCGCCAGCAGCCTACATAGCGGCCAAGAGACCCAGTACTTC
v_call: TRBV5-1
j_call: TRBJ2-5
d_call: -
clone_size: many

cdr3_aa: CASSLVFFGGTDTGELFF
cdr3_nt: TGTGCCAGCAGCTTGGTTTTCTTCGGGGGGACGGACACCGGGGAGCTGTTTTTT
v_call: TRBV5-6
j_call: TRBJ2-2
d_call: TRBD2
clone_size: few

cdr3_aa: CASRTGTSGYNEQFF
cdr3_nt: TGTGCCAGCAGGACCGGGACTAGCGGATACAATGAGCAGTTCTTC
v_call: TRBV2
j_call: TRBJ2-1
d_call: TRBD2
clone_size: few

cdr3_aa: CASSLVPGQGYNEQFF
cdr3_nt: TGTGCCAGCAGTTTAGTTCCGGGACAGGGGTACAATGAGCAGTTCTTC
v_call: TRBV27
j_call: TRBJ2-1
d_call: TRBD1
clone_size: -

cdr3_aa: CASTRGGSNAEQFF
cdr3_nt: TGTGCCAGCACACGGGGCGGGAGTAACGCTGAGCAGTTCTTC
v_call: TRBV12-3/TRBV12-4
j_call: TRBJ2-1
d_call: TRBD2
clone_size: few

cdr3_aa: CASSQGVSSYEQYF
cdr3_nt: TGTGCCAGCAGCCAGGGGGTAAGCTCCTACGAGCAGTACTTC
v_call: TRBV6-1
j_call: TRBJ2-7
d_call: TRBD1
clone_size: few

cdr3_aa: CASSQPGRQNTEAFF
cdr3_nt: TGTGCCAGCAGCCAACCGGGACGACAGAACACTGAAGCTTTCTTT
v_call: TRBV4-2
j_call: TRBJ1-1
d_call: -
clone_size: few

cdr3_aa: CASSYFGPAGGHPGNTIYF
cdr3_nt: TGTGCCAGCAGTTATTTCGGCCCAGCGGGAGGACATCCTGGAAACACCATATATTTT
v_call: TRBV6-2/TRBV6-3
j_call: TRBJ1-3
d_call: -
clone_size: -

cdr3_aa: CASSWGQGHSNQPQHF
cdr3_nt: TGTGCCAGCAGTTGGGGACAGGGACATAGCAATCAGCCCCAGCATTTT
v_call: TRBV6-2/TRBV6-3
j_call: TRBJ1-5
d_call: TRBD1
clone_size: -

cdr3_aa: CASSFSSPGEQYF
cdr3_nt: TGCGCCAGCAGCTTCTCCTCCCCGGGCGAGCAGTACTTC
v_call: TRBV5-1
j_call: TRBJ2-7
d_call: -
clone_size: -

cdr3_aa: CSVEVNTNTEAFF
cdr3_nt: TGCAGCGTTGAAGTTAACACCAACACTGAAGCTTTCTTT
v_call: TRBV29-1
j_call: TRBJ1-1
d_call: -
clone_size: many

cdr3_aa: CASSYDRNRHEQFF
cdr3_nt: TGTGCCAGCAGTTACGACAGAAACCGGCATGAGCAGTTCTTC
v_call: TRBV6-5
j_call: TRBJ2-1
d_call: -
clone_size: few

cdr3_aa: CSVLEGSSYEQYF
cdr3_nt: TGCAGCGTTTTAGAGGGTAGCTCCTACGAGCAGTACTTC
v_call: TRBV29-1
j_call: TRBJ2-7
d_call: -
clone_size: -

cdr3_aa: CASSLEQGPFYEQYF
cdr3_nt: TGCGCCAGCAGCTTGGAACAGGGCCCTTTCTACGAGCAGTACTTC
v_call: TRBV5-1
j_call: TRBJ2-7
d_call: -
clone_size: few

cdr3_aa: CASSSDRNEKLFF
cdr3_nt: TGTGCCAGCAGTAGTGACAGGAATGAAAAACTGTTTTTT
v_call: TRBV7-8
j_call: TRBJ1-4
d_call: -
clone_size: -

cdr3_aa: CASSFLAPEQFF
cdr3_nt: TGTGCCAGCAGTTTCCTGGCTCCAGAGCAGTTCTTC
v_call: TRBV2
j_call: TRBJ2-1
d_call: -
clone_size: -

cdr3_aa: CSAQGSLWGLTQHF
cdr3_nt: TGCAGTGCCCAAGGCAGTCTTTGGGGCTTGACCCAGCATTTT
v_call: TRBV20-1
j_call: TRBJ1-5
d_call: -
clone_size: few

cdr3_aa: CATGDVSSGANVLTF
cdr3_nt: TGTGCCACCGGGGACGTAAGCTCTGGGGCCAACGTCCTGACTTTC
v_call: TRBV10-3
j_call: TRBJ2-6
d_call: -
clone_size: few

cdr3_aa: CSAGRTGYTDTQYF
cdr3_nt: TGCAGTGCTGGGAGGACAGGGTACACAGATACGCAGTATTTT
v_call: TRBV20-1
j_call: TRBJ2-3
d_call: TRBD1
clone_size: few

cdr3_aa: CASSDVERGGTYNEQFF
cdr3_nt: TGTGCCAGCAGTGACGTCGAACGGGGGGGCACTTACAATGAGCAGTTCTTC
v_call: TRBV28
j_call: TRBJ2-1
d_call: TRBD2
clone_size: once

cdr3_aa: CSVVAASYEQYF
cdr3_nt: TGCAGCGTTGTCGCAGCATCTTACGAGCAGTACTTC
v_call: TRBV29-1
j_call: TRBJ2-7
d_call: -
clone_size: -

cdr3_aa: CASSLTGGLNQPQHF
cdr3_nt: TGTGCCAGCAGCCTAACAGGGGGCCTTAATCAGCCCCAGCATTTT
v_call: TRBV12-3/TRBV12-4
j_call: TRBJ1-5
d_call: TRBD1
clone_size: -

cdr3_aa: CASSLASLADTQYF
cdr3_nt: TGTGCCAGCAGCTTGGCTAGCCTGGCAGATACGCAGTATTTT
v_call: TRBV7-6
j_call: TRBJ2-3
d_call: -
clone_size: -

cdr3_aa: CASSLRGDRNEKLFF
cdr3_nt: TGTGCCAGCAGCTTGAGGGGGGACAGAAATGAAAAACTGTTTTTT
v_call: TRBV7-9
j_call: TRBJ1-4
d_call: TRBD1
clone_size: -

cdr3_aa: CASTQSTAPTF
cdr3_nt: TGTGCCAGCACACAGTCTACCGCCCCGACTTTC
v_call: TRBV12-3/TRBV12-4
j_call: TRBJ2-1
d_call: -
clone_size: few

cdr3_aa: CASSPWGANTEAFF
cdr3_nt: TGTGCCAGCAGTCCTTGGGGGGCGAACACTGAAGCTTTCTTT
v_call: TRBV27
j_call: TRBJ1-1
d_call: -
clone_size: -

cdr3_aa: CATQTGGLFTGELFF
cdr3_nt: TGTGCCACCCAGACAGGGGGCCTCTTCACCGGGGAGCTGTTTTTT
v_call: TRBV10-3
j_call: TRBJ2-2
d_call: TRBD1
clone_size: -

cdr3_aa: CASQPRDGKNIQYF
cdr3_nt: TGTGCCAGCCAGCCCCGGGACGGAAAAAACATTCAGTACTTC
v_call: TRBV7-2
j_call: TRBJ2-4
d_call: -
clone_size: many

cdr3_aa: CASLSGGTGELFF
cdr3_nt: TGTGCCAGCCTCTCCGGGGGGACCGGGGAGCTGTTTTTT
v_call: TRBV5-6
j_call: TRBJ2-2
d_call: TRBD2
clone_size: many